These 19 T cell receptor beta chains originate from one sample sequenced in a study of T cell responses to AZD1222 COVID-19 vaccine. Repertoires were generated with immunoSEQ multiplex PCR, while TCRdb's copy carries only in-frame clones and drops some. The table has about 72,000 clones, around nine tenths seen once. The sample consisted of peripheral blood, taken on day 0 of AZD1222 vaccination. These receptors were obtained from an adult in good health.

V usage is TRBV2 and J usage is TRBJ2-2; possible D gene TRBD2, 7 bases. The V end was cut by 4 bases, the J end by 6 bases, with 15 bases between. Germline V gene data show CDR1 as SNHLY and CDR2 as FYNNEI. The CDR3 has 15 residues. Here the CDR3 reads CASSVTQGGAGELFF. As DNA, the CDR3 is TGTGCCAGCAGTGTCACACAGGGAGGGGCCGGGGAGCTGTTTTTT.

The chain has TRBV7-2 and TRBJ1-2; D not certain. CDR3 length equals 15 residues. With 1 base removed from V and 3 bases from J, the gap between germline ends came to 12 bases. The germline CDR1 and CDR2 sequences are SGHTA and FQGNSA. The CDR3 sequence is CASSLEQEEDYGYTF. CDR3 DNA: TGTGCCAGCAGCTTAGAGCAGGAGGAGGACTATGGCTACACCTTC.

V gene TRBV30 combines with J gene TRBJ1-1, with no clear D. Germline V gives CDR1 GTSNPN, CDR2 SVGIG (reference sequence). V lost 6 bases, J lost 4 bases, and 12 bases lay in between. The CDR3 totals 12 residues. The CDR3 is CACPAASTEAFF. The DNA of the CDR3 is TGTGCCTGCCCCGCAGCTAGCACTGAAGCTTTCTTT. Combining the CDR3 with reference TRBV30 and TRBJ1-1 gives the whole variable domain SQTIHQWPATLVQPVGSPLSLECTVEGTSNPNLYWYRQAAGRGLQLLFYSVGIGQISSEVPQNLSASRPQDRQFILSSKKLLLSDSGFYLCACPAASTEAFFGQGTRLTVV.

The chain is built from TRBV4-3 and TRBJ1-3; D is undetermined. Per germline, CDR1 LGHNA and CDR2 YSLEER. The length of the CDR3 is 16 residues. Deletions cut 2 bases from V and 0 bases from J, with 11 bases between. CDR3 coding DNA: TGCGCCAGCAGCCAAAACCTACACCTCTCTGGAAACACCATATATTTT. This gives the protein CASSQNLHLSGNTIYF.

The J gene is TRBJ1-1, the V gene TRBV24-1, with TRBD1 identical over 9 bases. Germline CDR1 KGHDR, CDR2 SFDVKD. This CDR3 has 13 amino acids. With 4 bases clipped from V and 11 bases from J, the junction kept 7 bases outside the gene matches. As DNA, the CDR3 is TGTGCCACCAGTGAGCACAGGGGGCGGGGTGCTTTCTTT. Protein sequence: CATSEHRGRGAFF.

V is TRBV27 and J is TRBJ1-2; D is possibly TRBD1 (5 bases). This CDR3 comprises 15 residues. The V end was cut by 4 bases, the J end by 3 bases, with 15 bases between. Germline V gives CDR1 MNHEY, CDR2 SMNVEV (reference sequence). CDR3 nucleotide sequence: TGTGCCAGCAGTTCTACCGGGACTAACTACTATGGCTACACCTTC. Translating it yields CASSSTGTNYYGYTF.

The chain carries TRBV7-9 and TRBJ2-2, with 7 bases aligning to TRBD2. The germline V gene encodes CDR1 SEHNR and CDR2 FQNEAQ (reference sequence). There are 15 residues in the CDR3. J lost 5 bases, V lost 3 bases, and 6 bases had no gene match. The CDR3, as DNA: TGTGCCAGCAGCTTCCAGACTAGCCGAACCGGGGAGCTGTTTTTT. It yields the protein CASSFQTSRTGELFF.

The V and J genes are TRBV4-3 and TRBJ1-1; the D gene is possibly TRBD1 (5 bases). This CDR3 contains 16 residues. Germline-derived CDR1 and CDR2 are LGHNA and YSLEER. V lost 4 bases and J lost 1, with 16 bases in between. The CDR3 sequence: CASSPGTSRTNTEAFF. As DNA, the CDR3 is TGCGCCAGCAGCCCAGGGACCTCTCGGACGAACACTGAAGCTTTCTTT.

The rearrangement joins TRBV7-2 to TRBJ2-2; maybe TRBD1 (5 bases). Germline V gives CDR1 SGHTA, CDR2 FQGNSA. The CDR3 covers 15 residues. V dropped 4 bases and J dropped 1 base, with 10 bases sitting between them. CDR3 DNA: TGTGCCAGCAGCTACCAGGGCGGGAACACCGGGGAGCTGTTTTTT. Residues: CASSYQGGNTGELFF. The whole variable domain, filled in from reference TRBV7-2 and TRBJ2-2, reads GAGVSQSPSNKVTEKGKDVELRCDPISGHTALYWYRQSLGQGLEFLIYFQGNSAPDKSGLPSDRFSAERTGGSVSTLTIQRTQQEDSAVYLCASSYQGGNTGELFFGEGSRLTVL.

In its sample, this clone was seen once. The chain has TRBV4-1 and TRBJ1-5; a weak D match, TRBD1 (6 bases). CDR1 and CDR2 (germline): MGHRA, YSYEKL. The CDR3 length is 16 residues. V was clipped by 3 bases and J by 2 bases, with 14 bases between them. The CDR3 DNA reads as TGCGCCAGCAGCCACTTAGGGGGAGGTGGCAATCAGCCCCAGCATTTT. This translates into CASSHLGGGGNQPQHF.

The chain couples TRBV4-2 to TRBJ2-3; possibly TRBD1 for D (6 bases). CDR1 LGHNA and CDR2 YNFKEQ come from the germline V gene. Between the trimmed V and J ends, which lost 1 base and 2 bases, there was a span of 16 bases. The CDR3 runs 17 residues. The CDR3 sequence: CASSQGGQRPYTDTQYF. CDR3 nucleotides: TGTGCCAGCAGCCAAGGAGGACAGCGACCTTACACAGATACGCAGTATTTT.

The rearrangement joins TRBV19 to TRBJ1-2, with 8 bases lining up with TRBD1. The CDR3 consists of 14 residues. Germline V gene data show CDR1 as LNHDA and CDR2 as SQIVND (reference sequence). The ends lost 6 bases at V and 3 bases at J; junction bases unmatched: 6. The CDR3 here is CASSLSDRDYGYTF. In DNA form, the CDR3 reads TGTGCCAGTAGCCTCTCGGACAGGGACTATGGCTACACCTTC.

V and J are TRBV24-1 and TRBJ1-5; D might be TRBD1 (6 bases). V was clipped by 3 bases and J by 4 bases, with 9 bases between them. This CDR3 is built from 14 residues. CDR1 is KGHDR and CDR2 is SFDVKD in the germline V gene. CDR3 residues: CATSDLGQNQPQHF. Written as DNA, the CDR3 is TGTGCCACCAGTGATCTTGGACAGAATCAGCCCCAGCATTTT.

This clone has a handful of counts. CDR3 nucleotide sequence: TGTGCCAGTAGTATTGGTGGCGGGGGACGAGAGACCCAGTACTTC. Protein sequence: CASSIGGGGRETQYF. This chain links TRBV19 with TRBJ2-5; 7 nucleotides match TRBD2. This CDR3 is built from 15 residues. The germline gives CDR1 LNHDA, CDR2 SQIVND (reference sequence). V shed 3 bases, J shed 4 bases, and the junction held 8 bases outside the gene matches.

The chain combines TRBV30 with TRBJ2-1, with a tentative D call TRBD2 (6 bases). CDR3 length equals 16 residues. V dropped 7 bases and J dropped 7 bases, with 26 bases sitting between them. Germline CDR1 GTSNPN, CDR2 SVGIG (reference sequence). CDR3 DNA: TGTGCCTACCTCCCGGGACGTCACTACGCGGGGAATGAGCAGTTCTTC. Translated, it gives CAYLPGRHYAGNEQFF.

The V call is TRBV29-1, the J call TRBJ2-7, with D possibly being TRBD1 (6 bases). The length of the CDR3 is 13 residues. Between the trimmed V and J ends, which lost 4 bases and 1 base, there was a span of 11 bases. Per germline, CDR1 SQVTM and CDR2 ANQGSEA. The CDR3 DNA sequence: TGCAGCGTTGCCCCTACAGGGTCCTACGAGCAGTACTTC. Translated, it gives CSVAPTGSYEQYF.

V gene TRBV10-2 combines with J gene TRBJ2-1; TRBD2 matches at 12 bases. V dropped 6 bases and J dropped 2; count of bases not matched to a gene: 11. The CDR3 is 18 residues long. Germline V lookup: CDR1 WSHSY, CDR2 SAAADI. CDR3 amino acids: CASRADLAGGFTYNEQFF. CDR3 nucleotides: TGCGCCAGCAGGGCCGATCTAGCGGGGGGGTTTACCTACAATGAGCAGTTCTTC.

The J gene is TRBJ1-2, the V gene TRBV29-1; 10 positions agree with TRBD1. Germline CDR1 SQVTM, CDR2 ANQGSEA. V was clipped by 4 bases and J by 5 bases; unmatched bases: 4. The CDR3 contains 13 residues. CDR3 in amino acids: CSVGQGATYGYTF. As DNA, the CDR3 is TGCAGCGTTGGACAGGGGGCGACGTATGGCTACACCTTC.

The chain couples TRBV5-8 to TRBJ2-1; D gene uncertain. The V gene's germline CDR1 is SGHTS and CDR2 YDEGEE. V lost 2 bases, J lost 9 bases, and 9 bases lay in between. The CDR3 runs to 12 residues. The CDR3 DNA sequence: TGTGCCAGCAGCTTCCGCAATCTTGAGCAGTTCTTC. The encoded protein is CASSFRNLEQFF.